Each of the 21 T cell receptor beta chains below was sequenced from the same sample in a study of T cell responses to AZD1222 COVID-19 vaccine. TCRdb's table, derived via immunoSEQ multiplex PCR, lists solely in-frame clones and lacks some. The table shows approximately 180,000 clones, with 80% to 90% occurring only once. This specimen consisted of peripheral blood, obtained on day 0 of AZD1222 vaccination. These receptors originate from an adult in good health.

In its sample, this clone was seen a few times. The chain carries TRBV19 and TRBJ2-2; 7 nucleotides agree with TRBD2. The V gene's germline CDR1 is LNHDA and CDR2 SQIVND (reference sequence). V was pared by 1 base and J by 4 bases, with 12 bases of the junction left unmatched. CDR3 length: 18 amino acids. The CDR3 loop reads CASSIGPSGWATTGELFF. The CDR3 DNA reads as TGTGCCAGTAGTATAGGCCCTAGCGGATGGGCGACCACCGGGGAGCTGTTTTTT.

V is TRBV2 and J is TRBJ1-1; 9 bases line up with TRBD1. The V gene's germline CDR1 is SNHLY and CDR2 FYNNEI. After removal of 6 bases from V and 6 bases from J, the junction contained 8 bases not matched to a gene. The CDR3 totals 14 residues. CDR3 region: CASSARGQGPEAFF. CDR3 coding DNA: TGTGCCAGCAGCGCCCGGGGACAGGGCCCTGAAGCTTTCTTT. Using reference TRBV2 and TRBJ1-1 for the parts outside the CDR3, the full variable domain is EPEVTQTPSHQVTQMGQEVILRCVPISNHLYFYWYRQILGQKVEFLVSFYNNEISEKSEIFDDQFSVERPDGSNFTLKIRSTKLEDSAMYFCASSARGQGPEAFFGQGTRLTVV.

This chain links TRBV6-5 with TRBJ1-5, with 7 bases fitting TRBD1. The CDR3 extends over 14 amino acids. Germline V gives CDR1 MNHEY, CDR2 SVGAGI. Trimming removed 7 bases from V and 6 bases from J; junction bases left unmatched: 9. DNA of the CDR3: TGTGCCAGCAACGACAGGGCCGGGGGTCAGCCCCAGCATTTT. Its protein product is CASNDRAGGQPQHF.

The chain uses TRBV13 and TRBJ2-3; 10 positions match TRBD2. The CDR3 is made up of 18 amino acids. CDR1 and CDR2 from the germline V gene are PRHDT and FYEKMQ (reference sequence). V gave up 0 bases and J gave up 2 bases; unmatched junction bases: 8. The CDR3 loop is CASSLGQERGGNTDTQYF. CDR3 bases: TGTGCCAGCAGCTTAGGCCAGGAGCGGGGGGGAAACACAGATACGCAGTATTTT. Variable domain in full (rest from reference TRBV13 and TRBJ2-3): AAGVIQSPRHLIKEKRETATLKCYPIPRHDTVYWYQQGPGQDPQFLISFYEKMQSDKGSIPDRFSAQQFSDYHSELNMSSLELGDSALYFCASSLGQERGGNTDTQYFGPGTRLTVL.

The chain couples TRBV9 to TRBJ2-1; D assignment may be TRBD1 or TRBD2 (6 bases each). Between the trimmed V and J ends, which lost 2 bases and 4 bases, there was a span of 13 bases. CDR3 size: 15 residues. Germline assignment: CDR1 SGDLS and CDR2 YYNGEE. CDR3 sequence: CASSVSGAPYNEQFF. As DNA, the CDR3 is TGTGCCAGCAGCGTCTCGGGGGCCCCATACAATGAGCAGTTCTTC.

In this sample, this clone turned up once. The chain uses TRBV6-2 or TRBV6-3 and TRBJ2-1; the match to TRBD1 covers 7 bases. Germline lookup yields CDR1 MNHEY and CDR2 SVGEGT. The trim removed 5 bases at V and 7 bases at J, leaving 8 bases unmatched. This CDR3 has 14 amino acids. The CDR3 DNA sequence: TGTGCCAGCAGTGTTCCGGGACAGCTAAATGAGCAGTTCTTC. Translating gives CASSVPGQLNEQFF.

The J gene is TRBJ1-5, the V gene TRBV28; D might be TRBD1 (6 bases). The germline gives CDR1 MDHEN, CDR2 SYDVKM. V was trimmed by 6 bases and J by 7 bases, leaving 13 bases between them. This CDR3 is 13 amino acids long. The CDR3 spells CASSYRDRQPQHF. CDR3 DNA: TGTGCCAGCAGCTACAGGGACCGGCAGCCCCAGCATTTT. The entire variable domain, with the rest obtained from reference TRBV28 and TRBJ1-5, is as follows: DVKVTQSSRYLVKRTGEKVFLECVQDMDHENMFWYRQDPGLGLRLIYFSYDVKMKEKGDIPEGYSVSREKKERFSLILESASTNQTSMYLCASSYRDRQPQHFGDGTRLSIL.

The chain combines TRBV5-1 with TRBJ2-7; 12 bases are shared with TRBD1. CDR3 length: 16 residues. Per the germline V gene, CDR1 is SGHRS and CDR2 is YFSETQ. V lost 4 bases to trimming and J lost 3 bases; unmatched junction nucleotides: 8. In DNA, the CDR3 is TGCGCCAGCAGCCCCCCCCGGGACAGGGGGCTCTACGAGCAGTACTTC. Its protein product is CASSPPRDRGLYEQYF.

The chain combines TRBV6-1 with TRBJ1-1, with 7 nucleotides matching TRBD1. V shed 2 bases and J 1 base; nucleotides not matched to a gene: 10. CDR1 MNHNS and CDR2 SASEGT come from the germline V gene. This CDR3 has 17 amino acids. The CDR3 protein is CASSERGTVPRNTEAFF. CDR3 DNA: TGTGCCAGCAGTGAACGGGGGACAGTCCCCCGGAACACTGAAGCTTTCTTT.

This sequence joins TRBV27 and TRBJ2-7; 7 bases are shared with TRBD1. The germline V gene encodes CDR1 MNHEY and CDR2 SMNVEV (reference sequence). The CDR3 covers 13 residues. Trimming took 4 bases from V and 5 from J; bases not matched to a gene: 5. The CDR3 spells CASSYRGVNEQYF. DNA for the CDR3: TGTGCCAGCAGTTACAGGGGAGTCAACGAGCAGTACTTC.

The V call is TRBV9, the J call TRBJ2-5; TRBD1 is a possible D gene (6 bases). The germline V gene encodes CDR1 SGDLS and CDR2 YYNGEE. This CDR3 is 14 amino acids long. Trimming removed 4 bases at V and 4 bases at J, with 14 bases between. In DNA, the CDR3 is TGTGCCAGCAGCCCAGGGGTCGGAGTAGAGACCCAGTACTTC. Translation: CASSPGVGVETQYF.

Points on this clone: The sample has other DNA sequences that encode this CDR3 too. The J gene is TRBJ2-5, the V gene TRBV2; no clear D gene. CDR3 length: 11 residues. V was clipped by 1 base and J by 4 bases, with 1 base between them. Germline CDR1 reads SNHLY; CDR2 reads FYNNEI. CDR3 nucleotide sequence: TGTGCCAGCAGTGAAGGAGAGACCCAGTACTTC. It yields the protein CASSEGETQYF.

V usage is TRBV5-1 and J usage is TRBJ2-3; D uncertain. This CDR3 has 14 residues. Germline assignment: CDR1 SGHRS and CDR2 YFSETQ. V was pared by 1 base and J by 0 bases, with 6 bases between. As DNA, the CDR3 is TGCGCCAGCAGCTTGAGATCTAGCACAGATACGCAGTATTTT. Protein product: CASSLRSSTDTQYF.

The chain links TRBV2 to TRBJ2-3, with D perhaps assigned TRBD1 or TRBD2 (5 bases each). The germline V gene has CDR1 SNHLY and CDR2 FYNNEI. Trimming left V 5 bases short and J 6 bases short, with 12 bases between. The CDR3 runs to 13 residues. CDR3 DNA: TGTGCCAGCAGTCCCACGGGGCGGGATACGCAGTATTTT. Residues: CASSPTGRDTQYF. The variable domain in full, with the rest retrieved from reference TRBV2 and TRBJ2-3, is EPEVTQTPSHQVTQMGQEVILRCVPISNHLYFYWYRQILGQKVEFLVSFYNNEISEKSEIFDDQFSVERPDGSNFTLKIRSTKLEDSAMYFCASSPTGRDTQYFGPGTRLTVL.

The chain recombines TRBV6-5 with TRBJ1-6; unclear D gene. Germline V gene sequence: CDR1 MNHEY, CDR2 SVGAGI. CDR3 size: 14 residues. Between the trimmed V and J ends, which lost 5 bases and 14 bases, there was a span of 19 bases. The CDR3 protein is CASSKQSSLSALHF. The CDR3 bases are TGTGCCAGCAGTAAACAGAGTTCCCTTTCGGCCCTCCACTTT.

The chain employs TRBV2 and TRBJ2-7, with 7 bases matching TRBD1. The CDR3 extends over 14 amino acids. Germline CDR1 and CDR2: SNHLY and FYNNEI. J gave up 2 bases and V 5 bases, and 6 bases lay outside the gene matches. CDR3 coding DNA: TGTGCCAGCAGTTCTGACAGGGACGCCTACGAGCAGTACTTC. This gives the protein CASSSDRDAYEQYF. The full variable domain, rest sourced from reference TRBV2 and TRBJ2-7, is EPEVTQTPSHQVTQMGQEVILRCVPISNHLYFYWYRQILGQKVEFLVSFYNNEISEKSEIFDDQFSVERPDGSNFTLKIRSTKLEDSAMYFCASSSDRDAYEQYFGPGTRLTVT.

The chain uses TRBV9 and TRBJ1-2, with D maybe TRBD1 (5 bases). The CDR3 consists of 13 residues. Per the germline V gene, CDR1 is SGDLS and CDR2 is YYNGEE. Trimming took 4 bases from V and 4 from J, leaving 11 bases between them. This CDR3 reads CASSPGGGYGYTF. CDR3 coding DNA: TGTGCCAGCAGCCCAGGTGGGGGCTATGGCTACACCTTC.

This rearrangement joins TRBV11-2 to TRBJ2-2, with TRBD2 as a possible D gene (6 bases). The germline V gene has CDR1 SGHAT and CDR2 FQNNGV. V was shortened by 7 bases and J by 7 bases, with 16 bases between the two germline ends. CDR3 length equals 14 residues. The CDR3 spells CASNPLALGGELFF. DNA for the CDR3: TGTGCCAGCAACCCTCTAGCGTTAGGCGGGGAGCTGTTTTTT.

This clone was seen a handful of times. The gene calls are TRBV30 and TRBJ2-7, with D perhaps matching TRBD2 (6 bases). The CDR3 loop spans 12 amino acids. Trimming shortened V by 2 bases and J by 4 bases, and 9 bases separated the two germline ends. Germline V lookup: CDR1 GTSNPN, CDR2 SVGIG (reference sequence). The chain's CDR3 is CAWSRGEYEQYF. The CDR3 region has the DNA TGTGCCTGGAGTCGCGGGGAGTACGAGCAGTACTTC.

This chain uses TRBV5-6 with TRBJ2-7, with 9 nucleotides matching TRBD1. The germline CDR1 and CDR2 sequences are SGHDT and YYEEEE. The CDR3 sequence is 13 residues long. V dropped 3 bases and J dropped 4; count of bases not matched to a gene: 2. CDR3 residues: CASSWGTGYEQYF. The CDR3 coding sequence is TGTGCCAGCAGCTGGGGGACAGGGTACGAGCAGTACTTC.

V and J are TRBV19 and TRBJ1-1; TRBD1 aligns across 7 bases. This CDR3 contains 17 residues. Germline CDR1 LNHDA, CDR2 SQIVND (reference sequence). With V trimmed by 6 bases and J by 0 bases, 13 bases remained unmatched. In nucleotides, the CDR3 is TGTGCCAGTAGCCGTGCCCCGGGACAGAAGATGAACACTGAAGCTTTCTTT. Translating it yields CASSRAPGQKMNTEAFF.